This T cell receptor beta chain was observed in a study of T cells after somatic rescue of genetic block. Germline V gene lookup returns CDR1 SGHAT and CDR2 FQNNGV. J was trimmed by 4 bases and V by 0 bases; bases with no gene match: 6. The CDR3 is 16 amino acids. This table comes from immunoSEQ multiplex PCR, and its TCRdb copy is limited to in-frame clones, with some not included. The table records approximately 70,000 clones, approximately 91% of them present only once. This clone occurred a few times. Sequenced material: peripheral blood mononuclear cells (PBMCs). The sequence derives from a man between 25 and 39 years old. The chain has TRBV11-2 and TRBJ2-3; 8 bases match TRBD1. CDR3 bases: TGTGCCAGCAGCTTAGAGTGGGCAGGGGGCGCAGATACGCAGTATTTT. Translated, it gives CASSLEWAGGADTQYF.